A few counts support the clone carrying this T cell receptor (beta chain). The data belong to a study of blood T cell repertoires in COVID-19. Only in-frame clones appear in the TCRdb table, and some are missing; sequencing was by immunoSEQ multiplex PCR. The table has approximately 190,000 clones, more than 75% seen once. The Seattle patients, enrolled during active infection, were followed longitudinally. The CDR3 length is 15 residues. The germline V gene encodes CDR1 LNHDA and CDR2 SQIVND (reference sequence). V was trimmed by 6 bases and J by 7 bases, leaving 16 bases between them. J is TRBJ1-6 and V is TRBV19; D possibly corresponds to TRBD1 (5 bases). This TCR was recovered from a woman in her sixties with COVID-19, enrolled during active disease. Sequencing used peripheral blood. The CDR3 coding sequence is TGTGCCAGTAGCCTAGGGGCCGGCGCGAATTCACCCCTCCACTTT. It encodes CASSLGAGANSPLHF.